The source of this T cell receptor beta chain is a study of blood T cell repertoires in COVID-19. Whole-study context: Specimens from acute and convalescent COVID-19 originated in the United States, Italy and Spain. T cells, B-cell-depleted T cells, or PBMCs supplied cDNA or gDNA.

Source study methods: Estimation of nucleated cell counts was performed using reference gene primer amplification. Assay: immunoSEQ multiplex PCR; the TCRdb copy retains only in-frame clones and omits some. Clone size and the V and J calls come from that table; the DNA yielded D and trimming. The sample lists 150,000 or so clones, roughly 80% occurring once. Trimming stripped 0 bases from V and 5 bases from J, with 8 bases between. Germline V gene sequence: CDR1 SGHRS, CDR2 YFSETQ. The CDR3 is 14 amino acids. The sequencing sample was made of peripheral blood. The J gene is TRBJ1-4, the V gene TRBV5-1; D unclear. The sequence was obtained from a woman aged 70-85 years with acute or convalescent COVID-19. The CDR3 spells CASSLGAINEKLFF. The CDR3 coding sequence is TGCGCCAGCAGCTTGGGGGCGATAAATGAAAAACTGTTTTTT.